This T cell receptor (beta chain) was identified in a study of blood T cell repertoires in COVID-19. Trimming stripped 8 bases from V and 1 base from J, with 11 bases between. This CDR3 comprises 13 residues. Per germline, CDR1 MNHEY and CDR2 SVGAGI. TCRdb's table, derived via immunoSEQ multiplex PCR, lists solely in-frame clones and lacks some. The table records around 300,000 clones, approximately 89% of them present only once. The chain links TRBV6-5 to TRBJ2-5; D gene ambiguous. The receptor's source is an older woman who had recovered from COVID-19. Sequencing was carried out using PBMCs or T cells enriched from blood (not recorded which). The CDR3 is CASRSDIQETQYF. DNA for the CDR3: TGTGCCAGCCGAAGCGATATCCAAGAGACCCAGTACTTC.